The T cell receptor (beta chain) under discussion was sequenced for a study of blood T cell repertoires in COVID-19. Overall study: Samples of COVID-19 (acute and convalescent) were obtained from the United States, Italy and Spain. The analysed material was cDNA or gDNA that came from T cells, B-cell-depleted T cells, or PBMCs.

Authors' processing steps: Amplified reference gene primers provided the basis for estimating nucleated cell counts. TCRdb's copy holds only in-frame clones and misses some; the assay was immunoSEQ multiplex PCR. V and J calls and clone size are given by that table; D and trimming were obtained from the DNA. The sample contains more than 85,000 clones, approximately 90% of which appear only once. Germline-derived CDR1 and CDR2 are GTSNPN and SVGIG (reference sequence). V gave up 3 bases and J gave up 6 bases, with 9 bases separating them. This CDR3 is built from 13 residues. Sequencing was carried out using peripheral blood. The rearrangement uses TRBV30 and TRBJ1-6, with D perhaps TRBD1 (5 bases). The receptor was isolated from an elderly woman with acute or convalescent COVID-19. The CDR3 is CAWRSGGNSPLHF. CDR3 nucleotide sequence: TGTGCCTGGAGGAGCGGGGGTAATTCACCCCTCCACTTT. The full variable domain, rest sourced from reference TRBV30 and TRBJ1-6, is SQTIHQWPATLVQPVGSPLSLECTVEGTSNPNLYWYRQAAGRGLQLLFYSVGIGQISSEVPQNLSASRPQDRQFILSSKKLLLSDSGFYLCAWRSGGNSPLHFGNGTRLTVT.